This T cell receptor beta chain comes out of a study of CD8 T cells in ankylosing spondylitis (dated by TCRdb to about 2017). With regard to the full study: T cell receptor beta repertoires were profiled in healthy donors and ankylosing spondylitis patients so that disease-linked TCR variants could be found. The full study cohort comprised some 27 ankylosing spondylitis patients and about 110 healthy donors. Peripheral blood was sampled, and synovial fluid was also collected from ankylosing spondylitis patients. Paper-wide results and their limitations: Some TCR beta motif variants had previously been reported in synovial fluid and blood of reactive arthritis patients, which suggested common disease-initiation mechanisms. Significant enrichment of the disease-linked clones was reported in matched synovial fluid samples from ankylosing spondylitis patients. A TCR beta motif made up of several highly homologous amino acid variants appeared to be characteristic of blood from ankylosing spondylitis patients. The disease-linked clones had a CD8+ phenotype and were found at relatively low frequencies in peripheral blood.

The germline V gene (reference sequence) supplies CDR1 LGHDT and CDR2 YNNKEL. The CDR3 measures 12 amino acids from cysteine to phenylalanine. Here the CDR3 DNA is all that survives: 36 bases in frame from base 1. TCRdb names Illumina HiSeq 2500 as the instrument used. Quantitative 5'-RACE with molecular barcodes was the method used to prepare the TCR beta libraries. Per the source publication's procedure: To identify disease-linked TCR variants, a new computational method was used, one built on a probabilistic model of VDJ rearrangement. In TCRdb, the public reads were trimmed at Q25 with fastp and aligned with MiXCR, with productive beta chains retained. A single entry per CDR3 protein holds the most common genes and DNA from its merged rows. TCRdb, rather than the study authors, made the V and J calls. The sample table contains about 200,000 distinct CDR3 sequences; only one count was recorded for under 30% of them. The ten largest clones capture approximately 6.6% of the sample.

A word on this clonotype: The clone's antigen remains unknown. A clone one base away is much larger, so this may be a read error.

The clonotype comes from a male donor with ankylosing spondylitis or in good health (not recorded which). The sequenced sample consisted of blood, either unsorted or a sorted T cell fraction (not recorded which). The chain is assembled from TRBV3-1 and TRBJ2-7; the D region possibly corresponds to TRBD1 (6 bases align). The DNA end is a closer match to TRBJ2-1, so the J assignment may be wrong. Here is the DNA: TGTGCCAGCAGAGACAGGTCGTACGAGCAGTTCTTC. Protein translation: CASRDRSYEQFF.